The present T cell receptor beta chain was sequenced within a study of T-cell reconstitution after alpha-beta-depleted transplantation in children. Preparation of the TCRbeta library used unique molecular identifiers. TCRdb passed the PCR reads through MiXCR, listing each CDR3 protein once. Among 300,000 to 400,000 distinct CDR3 sequences listed, 15% to 20% were seen once. As to this clonotype: The antigen is not known.

Germline assignment: CDR1 WSHSY and CDR2 SAAADI. The CDR3 loop spans 16 amino acids. V shed 2 bases, J shed 7 bases, and the junction held 10 bases outside the gene matches. Points from the study as a whole: Fresh T-cell production supplied most of the T-cell counts and diversity seen one year after transplant. Several hundred graft clones that had expanded were reportedly the source of alpha-beta T cells about two months after transplant. Surviving thymic progenitors and recipient T cells were the source of high TCRbeta diversity at day 60 in some patients.

This sequence joins TRBV10-2 and TRBJ2-7; 11 bases line up with TRBD2. The TCR originated in a male patient between 2 and 9 years old who had a stem cell transplant for acute lymphoblastic leukemia, so the T cells may come from the graft donor. Sequenced here: PBMCs, mostly from graft donor cells, sampled 360 days after TCRalphabeta/CD19-depleted stem cell transplant. CDR3 sequence reads: CASSEKGSGRAGEQYF. The CDR3 DNA reads TGCGCCAGCAGTGAGAAGGGTAGCGGGAGGGCGGGAGAGCAGTACTTC.